These 3 T cell receptor beta chains share one sample of origin, sequenced in a study of a mutant IDH1 vaccine in newly diagnosed glioma. The time point: week 35, safety follow-up. Each dose of the vaccine consisted of 300 ug of mutant IDH1 20-mer peptide, with topical imiquimod. Only in-frame clones appear in the TCRdb table, and some are missing; sequencing was by immunoSEQ multiplex PCR. Of roughly 48,000 clones listed, over 60% are singletons. Which antigens these TCRs recognize remains unknown. The starting material was PBMCs, obtained from a glioma patient whose treatment included an IDH1 peptide vaccine. The receptors originated from a man aged 40-49 years with glioma.

The J gene is TRBJ2-3, the V gene TRBV9, with TRBD2 as a possible D gene (5 bases). This CDR3 contains 16 residues. With 1 base removed from V and 5 bases from J, the gap between germline ends came to 17 bases. Germline V lookup: CDR1 SGDLS, CDR2 YYNGEE. The CDR3 region has the DNA TGTGCCAGCAGCGTAACAACGGGATCAATGGGAGATACGCAGTATTTT. Translated: CASSVTTGSMGDTQYF.

The genes are TRBV14 and TRBJ2-7; D could derive from TRBD1 or TRBD2 (5 bases each). The germline V gene has CDR1 SGHDN and CDR2 FVKESK. V was clipped by 0 bases and J by 2 bases, with 14 bases between them. This CDR3 contains 16 residues. The CDR3 DNA is TGTGCCAGCAGCCAAGATTACGGTGGGGGAGCCTACGAGCAGTACGTC. This gives the protein CASSQDYGGGAYEQYV.

The chain is built from TRBV5-1 and TRBJ2-1; TRBD2 agrees at 10 bases. This CDR3 has 15 residues. V shed 7 bases, J shed 5 bases, and the junction held 9 bases outside the gene matches. CDR1 and CDR2 (germline): SGHRS, YFSETQ. The CDR3, as DNA: TGCGCCAGCGCGGAAGTAGCGGGGGGTAACAATGAGCAGTTCTTC. Translation: CASAEVAGGNNEQFF.